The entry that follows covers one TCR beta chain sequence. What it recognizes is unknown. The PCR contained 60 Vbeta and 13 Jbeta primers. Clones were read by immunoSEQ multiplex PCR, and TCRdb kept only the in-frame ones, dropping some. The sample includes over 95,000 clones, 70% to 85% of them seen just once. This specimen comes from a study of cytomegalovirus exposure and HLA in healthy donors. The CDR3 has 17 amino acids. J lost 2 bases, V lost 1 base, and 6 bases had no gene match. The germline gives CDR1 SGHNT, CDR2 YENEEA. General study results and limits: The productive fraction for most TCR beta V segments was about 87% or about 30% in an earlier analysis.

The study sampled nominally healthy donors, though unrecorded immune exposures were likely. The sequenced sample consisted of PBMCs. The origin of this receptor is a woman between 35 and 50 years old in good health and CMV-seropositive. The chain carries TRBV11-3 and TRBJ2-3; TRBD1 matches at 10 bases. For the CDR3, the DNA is TGTGCCAGCAGCTTAGGGACAGGGGGATGGTCCACAGATACGCAGTATTTT. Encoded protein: CASSLGTGGWSTDTQYF. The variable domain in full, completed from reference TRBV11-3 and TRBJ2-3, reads EAGVVQSPRYKIIEKKQPVAFWCNPISGHNTLYWYLQNLGQGPELLIRYENEEAVDDSQLPKDRFSAERLKGVDSTLKIQPAELGDSAVYLCASSLGTGGWSTDTQYFGPGTRLTVL.